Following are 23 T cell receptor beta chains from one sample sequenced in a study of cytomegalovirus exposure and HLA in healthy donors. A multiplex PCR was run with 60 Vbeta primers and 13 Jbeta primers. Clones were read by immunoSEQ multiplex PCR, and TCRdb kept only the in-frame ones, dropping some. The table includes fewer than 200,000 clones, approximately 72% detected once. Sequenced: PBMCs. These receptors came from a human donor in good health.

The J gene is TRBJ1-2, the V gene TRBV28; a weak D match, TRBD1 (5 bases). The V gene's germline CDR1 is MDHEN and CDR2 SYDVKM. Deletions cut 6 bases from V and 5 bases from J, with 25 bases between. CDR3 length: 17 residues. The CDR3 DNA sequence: TGTGCCAGCAGCAATACCCCCACGACAGCTATCCTATATGGCTACACCTTC. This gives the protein CASSNTPTTAILYGYTF.

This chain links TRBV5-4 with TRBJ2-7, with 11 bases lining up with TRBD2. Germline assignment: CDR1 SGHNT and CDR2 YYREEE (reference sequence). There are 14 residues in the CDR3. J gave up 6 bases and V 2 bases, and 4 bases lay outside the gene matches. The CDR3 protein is CASSFTGTSGEQYF. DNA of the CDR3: TGTGCCAGCAGCTTTACCGGGACTAGCGGCGAGCAGTACTTC.

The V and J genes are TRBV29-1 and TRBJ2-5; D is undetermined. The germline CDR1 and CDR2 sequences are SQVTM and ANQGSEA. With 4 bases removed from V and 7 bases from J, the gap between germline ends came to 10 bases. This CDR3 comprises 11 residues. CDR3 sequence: CSVVVVATQYF. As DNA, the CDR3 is TGCAGCGTTGTTGTAGTCGCGACCCAGTACTTC.

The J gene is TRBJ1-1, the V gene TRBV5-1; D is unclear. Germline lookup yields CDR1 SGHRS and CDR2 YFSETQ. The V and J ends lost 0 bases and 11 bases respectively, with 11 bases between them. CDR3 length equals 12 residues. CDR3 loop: CASSLEGPGAFF. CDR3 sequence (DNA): TGCGCCAGCAGCTTGGAGGGTCCGGGGGCTTTCTTT.

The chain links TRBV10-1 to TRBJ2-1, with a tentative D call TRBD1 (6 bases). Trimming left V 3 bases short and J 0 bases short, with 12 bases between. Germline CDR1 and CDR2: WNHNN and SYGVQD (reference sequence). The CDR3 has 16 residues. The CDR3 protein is CASSDQGTSSYNEQFF. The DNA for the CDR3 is TGCGCCAGCAGTGACCAGGGGACGAGCTCCTACAATGAGCAGTTCTTC.

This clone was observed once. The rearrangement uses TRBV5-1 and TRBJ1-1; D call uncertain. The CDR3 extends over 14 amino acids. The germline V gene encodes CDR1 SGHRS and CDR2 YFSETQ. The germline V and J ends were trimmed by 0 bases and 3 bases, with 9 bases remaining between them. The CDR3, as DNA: TGCGCCAGCAGCTTGGCCTTGGCGGACACTGAAGCTTTCTTT. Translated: CASSLALADTEAFF.

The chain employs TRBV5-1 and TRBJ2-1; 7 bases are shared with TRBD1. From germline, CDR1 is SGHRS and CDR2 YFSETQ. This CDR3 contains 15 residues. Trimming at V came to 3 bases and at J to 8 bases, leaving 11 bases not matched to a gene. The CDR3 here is CASSSRQGTAYEQFF. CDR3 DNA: TGCGCCAGCAGCTCAAGACAGGGAACTGCATATGAGCAGTTCTTC. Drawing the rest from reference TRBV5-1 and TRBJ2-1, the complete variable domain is KAGVTQTPRYLIKTRGQQVTLSCSPISGHRSVSWYQQTPGQGLQFLFEYFSETQRNKGNFPGRFSGRQFSNSRSEMNVSTLELGDSALYLCASSSRQGTAYEQFFGPGTRLTVL.

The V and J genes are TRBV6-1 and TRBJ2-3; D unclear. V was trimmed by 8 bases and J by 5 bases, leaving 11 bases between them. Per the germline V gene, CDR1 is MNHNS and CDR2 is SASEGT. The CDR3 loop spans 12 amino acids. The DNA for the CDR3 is TGTGCCAGCCCGGATCTAGGAGATACGCAGTATTTT. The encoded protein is CASPDLGDTQYF.

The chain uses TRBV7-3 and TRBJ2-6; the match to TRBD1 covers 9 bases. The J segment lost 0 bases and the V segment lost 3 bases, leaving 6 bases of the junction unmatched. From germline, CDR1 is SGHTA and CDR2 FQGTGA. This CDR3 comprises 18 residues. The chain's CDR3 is CASSLGTGRHSGANVLTF. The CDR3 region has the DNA TGTGCCAGCAGCTTGGGGACAGGGCGTCACTCTGGGGCCAACGTCCTGACTTTC.

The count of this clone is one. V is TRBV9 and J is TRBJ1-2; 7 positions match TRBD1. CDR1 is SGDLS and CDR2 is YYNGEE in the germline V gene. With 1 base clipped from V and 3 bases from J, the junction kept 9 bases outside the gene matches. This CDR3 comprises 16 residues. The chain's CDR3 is CASSVTQYRGDYGYTF. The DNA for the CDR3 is TGTGCCAGCAGCGTAACCCAGTACAGGGGCGACTATGGCTACACCTTC.

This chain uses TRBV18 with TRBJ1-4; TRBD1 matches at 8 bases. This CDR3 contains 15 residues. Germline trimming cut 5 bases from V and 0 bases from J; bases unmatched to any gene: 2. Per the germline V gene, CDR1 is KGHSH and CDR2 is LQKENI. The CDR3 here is CASSRDRSTNEKLFF. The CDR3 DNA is TGTGCCAGCTCAAGGGACAGGTCAACTAATGAAAAACTGTTTTTT.

The CDR3 coding sequence is TGCGCCAGCAGCTTGGACTATAGGACAGATACGCAGTATTTT. As protein: CASSLDYRTDTQYF. V is TRBV5-1 and J is TRBJ2-3, with unresolved D. The length of the CDR3 is 14 residues. Trimming stripped 0 bases from V and 3 bases from J, with 8 bases between. In germline, CDR1 is SGHRS, CDR2 YFSETQ.

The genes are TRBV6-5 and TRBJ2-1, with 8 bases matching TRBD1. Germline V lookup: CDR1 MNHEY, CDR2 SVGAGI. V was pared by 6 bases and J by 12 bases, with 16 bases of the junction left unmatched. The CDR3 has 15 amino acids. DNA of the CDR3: TGTGCCAGCAGATCGGGACAGGCCTACAATTTCGGGCAGTTCTTC. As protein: CASRSGQAYNFGQFF.

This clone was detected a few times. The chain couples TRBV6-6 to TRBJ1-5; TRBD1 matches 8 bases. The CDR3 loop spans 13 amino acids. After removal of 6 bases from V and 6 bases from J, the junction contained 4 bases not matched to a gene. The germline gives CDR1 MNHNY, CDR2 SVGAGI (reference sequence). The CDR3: CASRPDRAQPQHF. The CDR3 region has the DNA TGTGCCAGCAGACCGGACAGGGCTCAGCCCCAGCATTTT.

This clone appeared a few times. CDR3 nucleotides: TGTGCCAGCAGCTTGAGGCAGGGGAACACTGAAGCTTTCTTT. Residues: CASSLRQGNTEAFF. The gene calls are TRBV5-4 and TRBJ1-1, with D maybe TRBD1 (5 bases). Trimming removed 1 base from V and 1 base from J, with 8 bases in between. Germline V lookup: CDR1 SGHNT, CDR2 YYREEE (reference sequence). This CDR3 contains 14 residues.

The CDR3 sequence: CASSQVGTSYEQYF. In DNA form, the CDR3 reads TGCGCCAGCAGCCAAGTCGGGACATCGTACGAGCAGTACTTC. This chain uses TRBV4-1 with TRBJ2-7; D might be TRBD1 (6 bases). CDR1 and CDR2 (germline): MGHRA, YSYEKL. V lost 1 base and J 4 bases, leaving 11 bases between the germline ends. The CDR3 covers 14 residues.

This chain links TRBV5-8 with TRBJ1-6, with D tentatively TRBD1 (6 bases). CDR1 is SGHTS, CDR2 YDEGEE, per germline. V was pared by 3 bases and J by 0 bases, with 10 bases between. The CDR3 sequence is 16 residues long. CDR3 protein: CASSSTGTSYNSPLHF. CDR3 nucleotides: TGTGCCAGCAGCTCTACAGGGACCTCCTATAATTCACCCCTCCACTTT.

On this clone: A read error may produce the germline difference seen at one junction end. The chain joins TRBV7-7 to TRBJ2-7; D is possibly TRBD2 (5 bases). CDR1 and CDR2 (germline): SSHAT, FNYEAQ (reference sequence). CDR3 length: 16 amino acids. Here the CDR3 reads CASSPTGVVSSYEQYF. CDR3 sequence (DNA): TGTGCTAGCAGCCCGACCGGGGTCGTTAGCTCCTACGAGCAGTACTTC.

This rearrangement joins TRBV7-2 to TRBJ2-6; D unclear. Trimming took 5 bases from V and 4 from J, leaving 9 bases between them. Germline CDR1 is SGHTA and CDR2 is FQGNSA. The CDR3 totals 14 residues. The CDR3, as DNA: TGTGCCAGCAGCCCATTTACAGGGGCCAACGTCCTGACTTTC. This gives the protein CASSPFTGANVLTF.

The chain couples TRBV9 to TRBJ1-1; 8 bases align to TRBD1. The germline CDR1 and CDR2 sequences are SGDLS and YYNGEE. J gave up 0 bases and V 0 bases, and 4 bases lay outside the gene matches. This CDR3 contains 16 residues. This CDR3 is CASSVGPTGVNTEAFF. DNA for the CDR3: TGTGCCAGCAGCGTAGGCCCGACAGGGGTGAACACTGAAGCTTTCTTT.

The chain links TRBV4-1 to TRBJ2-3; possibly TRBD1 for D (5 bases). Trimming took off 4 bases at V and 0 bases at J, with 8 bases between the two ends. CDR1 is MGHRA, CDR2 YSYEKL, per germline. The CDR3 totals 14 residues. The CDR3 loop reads CASSRGLSTDTQYF. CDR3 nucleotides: TGCGCCAGCAGCCGGGGCTTAAGCACAGATACGCAGTATTTT.

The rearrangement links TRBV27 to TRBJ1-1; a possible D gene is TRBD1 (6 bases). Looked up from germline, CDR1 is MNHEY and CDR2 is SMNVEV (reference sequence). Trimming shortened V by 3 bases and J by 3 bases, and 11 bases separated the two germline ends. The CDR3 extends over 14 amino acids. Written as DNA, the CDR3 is TGTGCCAGCAGTTTTTCCCAGGGGTACACTGAAGCTTTCTTT. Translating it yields CASSFSQGYTEAFF.

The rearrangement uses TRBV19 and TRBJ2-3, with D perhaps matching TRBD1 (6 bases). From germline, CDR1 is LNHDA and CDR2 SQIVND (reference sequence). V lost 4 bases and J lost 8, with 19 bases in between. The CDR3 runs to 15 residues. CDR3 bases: TGTGCCAGTAGTAGCGGGCAGACCGAAGGGGGTACGCAGTATTTT. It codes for CASSSGQTEGGTQYF.